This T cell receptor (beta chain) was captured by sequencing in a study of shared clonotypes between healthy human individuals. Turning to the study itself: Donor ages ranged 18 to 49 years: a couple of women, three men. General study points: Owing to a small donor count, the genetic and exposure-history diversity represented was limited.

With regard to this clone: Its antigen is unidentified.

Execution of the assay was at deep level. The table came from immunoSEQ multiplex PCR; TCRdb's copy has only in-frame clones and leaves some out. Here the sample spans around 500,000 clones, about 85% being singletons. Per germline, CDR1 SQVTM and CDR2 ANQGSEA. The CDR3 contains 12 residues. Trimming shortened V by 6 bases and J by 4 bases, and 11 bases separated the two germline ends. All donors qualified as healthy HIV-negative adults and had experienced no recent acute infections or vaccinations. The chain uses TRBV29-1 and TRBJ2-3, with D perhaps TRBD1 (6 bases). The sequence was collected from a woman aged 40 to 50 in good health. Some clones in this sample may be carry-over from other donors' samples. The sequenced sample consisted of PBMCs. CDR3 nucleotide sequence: TGCAGCGTCCAGGACAGTGCAGATACGCAGTATTTT. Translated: CSVQDSADTQYF.